These T cell receptor beta chains were read from a single sample in a study. Using its own MiXCR run on the reads, TCRdb lists one record per CDR3 protein. The sample shows some 950 distinct CDR3 sequences, approximately 24% of them seen only once. The sample consisted of CD8+ T cells (not recorded whether cultured). The source is a male donor. Both conserved end residues are part of each CDR3. A D gene is named only where the DNA matches it firmly. Expanded clones are given a class, and other clones once, few, many or no size at all.

cdr3_length	j_call	clone_size	v_call	d_call	cdr3_nt	cdr3_aa
14	TRBJ2-7	few	TRBV7-8	.	TGTGCCAGCAGCTTAGAGGCCGGTGCCTACGAGCAGTACTTC	CASSLEAGAYEQYF
15	TRBJ2-4	.	TRBV4-2	.	TGTGCCAGCGGCCAAAGGGCACGAGCCAAAAACACTCAGTACTTC	CASGQRARAKNTQYF
13	TRBJ2-7	.	TRBV5-1	.	TGCGCCAGCAGCTTGGCCACAGAATACGGGCAGTACTTC	CASSLATEYGQYF
15	TRBJ2-4	large	TRBV4-2	.	TGTGCCAGCAGCCAAAGGGCACGAGCCAAAAACATTCAGTACTTC	CASSQRARAKNIQYF
14	TRBJ2-7	medium-sized	TRBV10-3	TRBD1	TGTGCCATCAGAGACCGGGACAGAAACTACGAGCAGTACTTC	CAIRDRDRNYEQYF
15	TRBJ2-1	medium-sized	TRBV11-2	.	TGTGCCAGCAGCTTAGGTCCTAGCACCTACAATGAGCAGTTCTTC	CASSLGPSTYNEQFF
13	TRBJ1-1	medium-sized	TRBV27	.	TGTGCCAGCAGTTTGGGGCGGAACACTGAAGCTTTCTTT	CASSLGRNTEAFF
15	TRBJ1-6	medium-sized	TRBV28	TRBD1	TGTGCCAGCAGTTTCATCAGGGGGCGTGATTCACCCCTCCACTTT	CASSFIRGRDSPLHF
15	TRBJ2-7	medium-sized	TRBV25-1	.	TGTGCCAGCAGTGGGTGGAGGGGGGACCTCTTCGAGCAGTACTTC	CASSGWRGDLFEQYF
15	TRBJ2-5	medium-sized	TRBV7-8	.	TGTGCCAGCAGCTTGGTACTAGGCATTAGAGAGACCCAGTACTTC	CASSLVLGIRETQYF
16	TRBJ1-3	medium-sized	TRBV10-3	TRBD1	TGTGCCATGGGCCCGGGACAGGTGTACTCTGGAAACACCATATATTTT	CAMGPGQVYSGNTIYF
13	TRBJ2-3	medium-sized	TRBV29-1	.	TGCAGCGCGTGGCAGGGGGGAACAGATACGCAGTATTTT	CSAWQGGTDTQYF
15	TRBJ1-6	medium-sized	TRBV27	TRBD1	TGTGCCAGCAGTGCTGGGACAGACCTTATTTCACCCCTCCACTTT	CASSAGTDLISPLHF
18	TRBJ2-2	medium-sized	TRBV27	TRBD2	TGTGCCAGCAGTTTAGAGGGCCCGAGGAGCGGGAGTATCTGGGAGCTGTTTTTT	CASSLEGPRSGSIWELFF
17	TRBJ2-2	medium-sized	TRBV6-2/TRBV6-3	TRBD2	TGTGCCACCGGAAAGACTAGCGGGCTAACTGGGGCCGGGGAGCTGTTTTTT	CATGKTSGLTGAGELFF